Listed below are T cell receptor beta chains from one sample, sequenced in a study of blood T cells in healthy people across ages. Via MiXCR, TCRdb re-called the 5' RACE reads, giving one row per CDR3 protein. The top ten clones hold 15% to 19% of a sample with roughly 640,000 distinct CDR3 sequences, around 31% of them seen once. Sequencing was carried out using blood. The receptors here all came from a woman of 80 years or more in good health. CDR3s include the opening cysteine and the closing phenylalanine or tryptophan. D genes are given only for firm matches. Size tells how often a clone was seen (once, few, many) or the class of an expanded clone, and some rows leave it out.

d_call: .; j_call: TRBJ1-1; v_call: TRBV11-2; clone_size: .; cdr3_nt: TGTGCCAGCAGCTCGCCGATGAGGGAAAAGAACACTGAAGCTTTCTTT; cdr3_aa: CASSSPMREKNTEAFF
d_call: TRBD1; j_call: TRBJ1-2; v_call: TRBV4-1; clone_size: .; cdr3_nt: TGCGCCAGCAAAAGGGTGGTAGAGGACAGGGTTGGCTACACCTTC; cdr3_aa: CASKRVVEDRVGYTF
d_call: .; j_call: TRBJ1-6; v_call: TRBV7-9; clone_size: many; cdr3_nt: TGTGCCAGCAGCCCGACGGAAAGTAATTCACCCCTCCACTTT; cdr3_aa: CASSPTESNSPLHF
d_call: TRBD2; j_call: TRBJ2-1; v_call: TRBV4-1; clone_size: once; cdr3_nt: TGCGTCAGCAGCCAAGCAGCGGGAGGGCCTTCTGAGCAGTTCTTC; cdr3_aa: CVSSQAAGGPSEQFF
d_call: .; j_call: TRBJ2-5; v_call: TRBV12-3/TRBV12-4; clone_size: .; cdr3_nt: TGTGCCAGCAGTCTCCGTTGGAAAGAGACCCAGTACTTC; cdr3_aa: CASSLRWKETQYF
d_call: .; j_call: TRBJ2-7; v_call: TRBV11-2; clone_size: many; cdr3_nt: TGTGCCAGCAGCTCCTGGGACGGGAACGAGCAGTACTTC; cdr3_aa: CASSSWDGNEQYF
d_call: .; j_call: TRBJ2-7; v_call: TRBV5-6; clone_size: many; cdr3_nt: TGTGCCAGCAGCCCAAAAGCTCGGGGGTACTACGAGCAGTACTTC; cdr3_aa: CASSPKARGYYEQYF
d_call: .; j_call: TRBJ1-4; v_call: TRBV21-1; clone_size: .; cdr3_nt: TGTGCCAGCAGCAAAGGGGGACCCGACAGGGGCAGGGGCCAGACTAATGAAAAACTGTTTTTT; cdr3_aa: CASSKGGPDRGRGQTNEKLFF
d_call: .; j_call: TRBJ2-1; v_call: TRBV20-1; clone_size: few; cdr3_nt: TGTGCTATGCTAAGTTCGGCTAGCCGAGGTGAGCAGTTCTTC; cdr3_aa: CAMLSSASRGEQFF
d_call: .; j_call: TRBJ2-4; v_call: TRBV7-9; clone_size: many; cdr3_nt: TGTGCCAGCAGCTTAGGAGGGTTGGGGCTGAAAAACATTCAGTACTTC; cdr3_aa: CASSLGGLGLKNIQYF
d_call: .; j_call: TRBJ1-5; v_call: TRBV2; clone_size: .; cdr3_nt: TGTGCCAGCAGCCCCGGAGGAGTCTATAGCAATCAGCCCCAGCATTTT; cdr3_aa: CASSPGGVYSNQPQHF
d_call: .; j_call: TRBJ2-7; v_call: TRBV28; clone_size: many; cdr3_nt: TGTGCCAGCAGTTATCTTACCTACGAGCAGTACTTC; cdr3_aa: CASSYLTYEQYF
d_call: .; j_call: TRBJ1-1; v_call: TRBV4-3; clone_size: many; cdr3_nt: TGCGCCAGCAGCCGCTCAGTAAACACTGAAGCTTTCTTT; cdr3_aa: CASSRSVNTEAFF
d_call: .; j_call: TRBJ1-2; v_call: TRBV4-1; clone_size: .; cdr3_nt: TGCGCCAGCAGCCAAGGACTCCGAGGCAGTGGCTACACCTTC; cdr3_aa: CASSQGLRGSGYTF
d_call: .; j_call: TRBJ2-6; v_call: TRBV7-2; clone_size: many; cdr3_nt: TGTGCCAGCAGCTTGTACCTTAGCTCTGGGGCCAACGTCCTGACTTTC; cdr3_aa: CASSLYLSSGANVLTF
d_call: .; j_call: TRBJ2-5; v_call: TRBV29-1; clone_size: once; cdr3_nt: TGCAGCGTTGATTGGGCGGAGACCCAGTACTTC; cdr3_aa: CSVDWAETQYF
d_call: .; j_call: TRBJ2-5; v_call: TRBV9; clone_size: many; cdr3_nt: TGTGCCAGCAGCGTAGGGACGGGACAAGAGACCCAGTACTTC; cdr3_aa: CASSVGTGQETQYF
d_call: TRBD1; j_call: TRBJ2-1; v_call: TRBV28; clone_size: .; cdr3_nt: TGTGCCTGCAGTTTATTGACAGGGGAACCCTCCTACAATGAGCAGTTCTTC; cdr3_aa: CACSLLTGEPSYNEQFF
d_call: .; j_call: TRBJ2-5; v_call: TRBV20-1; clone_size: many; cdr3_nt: TGCAGTGCCCCCACAACGGGGCCGGGGAGGAAGACCCAGTACTTC; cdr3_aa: CSAPTTGPGRKTQYF
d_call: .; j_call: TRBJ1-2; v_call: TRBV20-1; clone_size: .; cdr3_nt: TGCAGTGCTAGAGGCCTGGACAGACGGACCTATGGCTACACCTTC; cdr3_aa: CSARGLDRRTYGYTF
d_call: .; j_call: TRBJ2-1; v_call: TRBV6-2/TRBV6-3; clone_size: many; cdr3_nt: TGTGCCCTAGGGGAAGGCGGCAATGAGCAGTTCTTC; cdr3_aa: CALGEGGNEQFF
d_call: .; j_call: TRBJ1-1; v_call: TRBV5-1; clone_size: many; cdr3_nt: TGCGCCAGCAGCTTGAATGTGGGGAACACTGAAGCTTTCTTT; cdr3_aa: CASSLNVGNTEAFF